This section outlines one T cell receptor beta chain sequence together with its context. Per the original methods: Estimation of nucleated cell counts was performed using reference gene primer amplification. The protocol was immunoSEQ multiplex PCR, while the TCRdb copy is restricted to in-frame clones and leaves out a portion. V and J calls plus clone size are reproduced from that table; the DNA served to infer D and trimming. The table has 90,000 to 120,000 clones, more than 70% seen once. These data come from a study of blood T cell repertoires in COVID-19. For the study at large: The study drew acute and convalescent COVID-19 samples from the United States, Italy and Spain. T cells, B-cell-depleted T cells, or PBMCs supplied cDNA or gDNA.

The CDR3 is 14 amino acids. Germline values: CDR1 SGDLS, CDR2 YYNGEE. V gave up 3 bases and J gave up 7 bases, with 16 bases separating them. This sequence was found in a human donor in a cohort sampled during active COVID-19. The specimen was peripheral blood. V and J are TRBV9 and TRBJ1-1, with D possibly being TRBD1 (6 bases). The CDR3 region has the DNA TGTGCCAGCAGCGGCGGGGGGCCGGCTCTTGAAGCTTTCTTT. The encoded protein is CASSGGGPALEAFF.